The present TCR beta chain was sequenced within a study of identical twins. General study points: In beta out-of-frame sequences, the excess sharing between twins was weaker. The models gave estimates that fell short of the out-of-frame TCR alpha sharing seen in monozygotic twins. Possibly, invariant MAIT and iNKT cells partly confounded zero-insertion analyses. Conclusions came from cross-sectional statistical analysis, not from following the same donors.

Via MiXCR, TCRdb re-called the 5' RACE reads, giving one row per CDR3 protein. The sample includes around 370,000 distinct CDR3 sequences, roughly 9% seen only once; the top ten take approximately 8.9%. Germline V gene sequence: CDR1 SEHNR, CDR2 FQNEAQ (reference sequence). This CDR3 spans 15 amino acids. Trimming took 5 bases from V and 6 from J; bases not matched to a gene: 9. This clonotype was seen a handful of times. The antigen remains undetermined. The chain recombines TRBV7-9 with TRBJ2-2; the match to TRBD1 covers 7 bases. The clonotype originates from a woman aged 45-65 years in good health. Sequencing was performed on naive T cells sorted from blood. The DNA of the CDR3 is TGTGCCAGCAGCCCTACCGGGACAGATGCCGGGGAGCTGTTTTTT. Translating gives CASSPTGTDAGELFF.